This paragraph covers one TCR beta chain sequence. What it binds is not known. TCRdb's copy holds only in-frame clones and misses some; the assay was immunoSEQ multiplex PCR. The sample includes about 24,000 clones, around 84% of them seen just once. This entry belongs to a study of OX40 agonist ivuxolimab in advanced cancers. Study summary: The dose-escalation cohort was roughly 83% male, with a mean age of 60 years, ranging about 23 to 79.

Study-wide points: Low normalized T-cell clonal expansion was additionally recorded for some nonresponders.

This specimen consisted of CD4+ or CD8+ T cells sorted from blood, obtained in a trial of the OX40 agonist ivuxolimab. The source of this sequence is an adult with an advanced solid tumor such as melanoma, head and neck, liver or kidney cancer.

The CDR3 DNA reads TGTGCCAGCAGTGAAGCGCTTCGGGGACTTCAGCCCCAGCATTTT. Translating gives CASSEALRGLQPQHF. The V gene is TRBV2, the J gene TRBJ1-5, with a possible D match to TRBD1 (5 bases). V shed 0 bases and J shed 6 bases, with 12 bases lying between them. CDR1 SNHLY and CDR2 FYNNEI come from the germline V gene. The CDR3 covers 15 residues.